The present entry profiles one TCR beta chain with its context. Antigen specificity is unknown. The length of the CDR3 is 15 residues. V dropped 6 bases and J dropped 5; count of bases not matched to a gene: 12. Germline CDR1 MNHEY, CDR2 SMNVEV (reference sequence). The diagnoses drew upon clinical symptoms, serum thyroxine and TRAb, thyroid ultrasound and orbital computed tomography. The data were obtained in a study of T cells in Graves' hyperthyroidism and ophthalmopathy. Study findings and constraints: Model-based prediction identified ophthalmopathy a median around 6.5 months prior to its onset. Blood also contained most expanded thyroid clonotypes above 0.001.

Using RNA transcripts as the source, TCR beta CDR3 regions were amplified. HTBI primers drove first-round RT-PCR of the TCR CDR3. TCRdb reprocessed the multiplex PCR reads with MiXCR, giving one entry per CDR3 protein. The sample gives around 430,000 distinct CDR3 sequences, 14% to 15% of which show up once; 30% to 35% is in the top ten. The rearrangement joins TRBV27 to TRBJ2-7; 8 nucleotides align to TRBD1. Material for sequencing was blood. The sequence came from a woman aged 25 to 39 with Graves' hyperthyroidism. In DNA, the CDR3 is TGTGCCAGCAGCCTCTCCCAGGGGGCGGTTAACGAGCAGTACTTC. Encoded protein: CASSLSQGAVNEQYF.